Listed below are T cell receptor beta chains from one sample, sequenced in a study of cytomegalovirus exposure and HLA in healthy donors. Repertoires were generated with immunoSEQ multiplex PCR, while TCRdb's copy carries only in-frame clones and drops some. The data show more than 95,000 clones, with 65% to 85% seen just once and about 6% held by the top ten. Sequencing was carried out using PBMCs. All receptors come from a male donor in good health and CMV-seronegative. Both conserved end residues are part of each CDR3. Each record gives: V gene, J gene, clone size, D gene, CDR3 DNA, CDR3 protein. D genes are given only for firm matches. A row's size may be missing; if present it is once, few, many or a size class.

>TRBV7-9|TRBJ1-4|-|-
TGTGCCAGCAGCGGGAGTCTTGGAGAAAAACTGTTTTTT
CASSGSLGEKLFF
>TRBV7-9|TRBJ2-7|-|TRBD2
TGTGCCAGCAGCTGGCGGACTAGCGGGAGTACCGACGAGCAGTACTTC
CASSWRTSGSTDEQYF
>TRBV30|TRBJ2-7|-|-
TGTGCCTGGAGCCAGGTTTACGAGCAGTACTTC
CAWSQVYEQYF
>TRBV19|TRBJ2-2|-|-
TGTGCCAGTAGCCGGCAGGGGCCCGCGGGCACCGGGGAGCTGTTTTTT
CASSRQGPAGTGELFF
>TRBV5-1|TRBJ1-3|-|-
TGCGCCAGCAGCTTGACGGGTGGAAACACCATATATTTT
CASSLTGGNTIYF
>TRBV7-3|TRBJ2-7|-|-
TGTGCCAGCAGCTCCGAAGTGGGCAGCAACTACGAGCAGTACTTC
CASSSEVGSNYEQYF
>TRBV7-2|TRBJ2-4|-|-
TGTGCCAGCAGCGATAATATTGGTCAGGGCATTCAGTACTTC
CASSDNIGQGIQYF
>TRBV4-1|TRBJ2-1|-|-
TGCGCCAGCAGCCAAGTCCCGGGGTCCTACAATGAGCAGTTCTTC
CASSQVPGSYNEQFF
>TRBV2|TRBJ2-7|-|-
TGTGCCAGCGCCGCCTACTACGAGCAGTACTTC
CASAAYYEQYF
>TRBV7-9|TRBJ1-5|few|-
TGTGCCAGCAGCCCTACCGGGAACAATCAGCCCCAGCATTTT
CASSPTGNNQPQHF
>TRBV7-9|TRBJ2-4|-|TRBD2
TGTGCCAGCAGCCAGACTAGCGGGGGGAACATTCAGTACTTC
CASSQTSGGNIQYF
>TRBV6-5|TRBJ2-1|-|-
TGTGCCAGCAGTTACGGGTGGGGCCGACCGCAGTTCTTC
CASSYGWGRPQFF
>TRBV7-9|TRBJ1-2|-|TRBD1
TGTGCCAGCAGCTCGGGACAGTTTAACTATGGCTACACCTTC
CASSSGQFNYGYTF
>TRBV19|TRBJ2-1|-|TRBD1
TGTGCCAGTAGTGTCAGGGCCAGGGGGAATGAGCAGTTCTTC
CASSVRARGNEQFF
>TRBV27|TRBJ2-1|-|TRBD2
TGTGCCAGCAGTCTCCTCCCGTATCTAGCGGCTCAAACTAATGAGCAGTTCTTC
CASSLLPYLAAQTNEQFF
>TRBV10-1|TRBJ2-7|-|TRBD2
TGCGCCAGCAGTGAGTCGGCTAGCGGGAGATGGGAGCAGTACTTC
CASSESASGRWEQYF
>TRBV29-1|TRBJ2-3|-|TRBD2
TGCAGCGTCGGACTAGCGGGAAGTACAGATACGCAGTATTTT
CSVGLAGSTDTQYF
>TRBV6-7|TRBJ1-3|-|TRBD1
TGTGCCAGCAGTTACTCGGGGACAGCCGGAAACACCATATATTTT
CASSYSGTAGNTIYF
>TRBV30|TRBJ2-7|-|-
TGTGCCTGGAGTGTACAGGGTTGGGGTAGGCACAGAACCTACGAGCAGTACTTC
CAWSVQGWGRHRTYEQYF
>TRBV11-2|TRBJ2-2|-|-
TGTGCCAGCAGCCCCGGGGTAGAAACCGGGGAGCTGTTTTTT
CASSPGVETGELFF
>TRBV7-9|TRBJ1-2|few|TRBD1
TGTGCCAGCAGCTATCAGGGGGCCGGGAATCCATATGGCTACACCTTC
CASSYQGAGNPYGYTF
>TRBV18|TRBJ1-2|few|TRBD1
TGTGCCAGCTCACCTTCCCCGACAGGGAGACACTATGGCTACACCTTC
CASSPSPTGRHYGYTF
>TRBV7-6|TRBJ2-7|-|TRBD2
TGTGCCAGCAGCCTGGGGGGGGACGAGCAGTACTTC
CASSLGGDEQYF